This TCR beta chain comes out of a study of blood T cell repertoires in COVID-19 (dated by TCRdb to about 2020). Regarding the study in general: Samples covering the acute and convalescent phases of COVID-19 were provided by collaborators in the United States, Italy and Spain. Where HLA class I and class II types were available, the types were taken from metadata supplied by the sample provider, not from assay-based typing. Subjects who had been exposed to COVID-19, were actively infected with it, or had recovered from it provided the deeply sampled blood TCRbeta repertoires that made up the dataset. The prospective study material was composed of cDNA or gDNA derived from T cells, B-cell-depleted T cells, or PBMCs. A freely available public database, intended as a resource for researchers studying the immune response to SARS-CoV-2, is where the repertoires were released. The sample metadata nearly always contained a de-identified subject ID, COVID-19 status, age in years and sex. Samples were obtained from the ongoing ImmuneRACE study (first 160 participants) and from roughly 1,300 subjects provided by 6 global collaborators.

With regard to this clone: Its antigen is not yet known. Base qualities are not recorded, but no much larger clone differs from it by a single base.

Participants in the prospective study were enrolled through a virtual design, were aged about 18 to 90 years, and lived in roughly 24 United States geographic areas. In the prospective study, cohorts were assigned on the basis of participant-reported clinical history obtained from a screening survey and a study questionnaire. Recovered participants in ImmuneRACE Cohort 3 were defined as having two consecutive negative NP/OP PCR tests, clearance from a healthcare professional, or resolution of symptoms. Mobile phlebotomists in the prospective study collected whole blood, serum and a nasopharyngeal or oropharyngeal swab from every participant. Over a roughly 2-month period, participants in the prospective study had the option of providing additional blood draws and questionnaires. Before DNA extraction, blood samples from the prospective study were shipped at room temperature or frozen. CDR1 and CDR2 (MNHEY, SVGEGT) derive from the germline V gene. From V the trimming removes 6 bases and from J it removes 3 bases, while the gene matches leave 11 bases of the junction unaccounted for. The cysteine opens and the phenylalanine closes a CDR3 of 15 amino acids. Of all the DNA, just the CDR3 is kept, 45 bases in frame from base 1.

TCRbeta CDR3 regions were amplified from genomic DNA by means of the immunoSEQ Assay, a bias-controlled multiplex PCR. The authors processed their data as follows. Within the assay, amplification of reference gene primers was used to estimate how many nucleated cells each sample contained. To quantify the absolute abundance of each unique TCRbeta CDR3 rearrangement, sequence reads were collapsed and filtered. For each sample, productive Simpson clonality was calculated as the square root of Simpson's diversity index over productive rearrangements. Drawn from immuneACCESS, this table holds only the in-frame rearrangements with V and J called that TCRdb kept. Clones are partly lost; checked studies trace under half to an unresolved V gene and leave the rest unexplained. V, J and clone size derive from that table, while D and trimming were established from the DNA sequence. This sample comprises a few hundred thousand clones, about 83% of them detected only once. The ten largest clones add up to 5.5% to 7% of the sample.

Broad study findings and their caveats: The quantity of clinical and demographic metadata differed by source and by participant and was supplied without curation.

The rearranged segments are TRBV6-2 or TRBV6-3 and TRBJ2-7; 7 nucleotides in the junction match TRBD2. Source material: PBMCs or T cells enriched from blood (not recorded which). The clonotype was recovered from a woman aged 40 to 49 who had recovered from COVID-19. The nucleotide sequence reads TGTGCCAGCAGCCGCGGGGGAAGCGGGCTCTACGAGCAGTACTTC. Translated, it reads CASSRGGSGLYEQYF.